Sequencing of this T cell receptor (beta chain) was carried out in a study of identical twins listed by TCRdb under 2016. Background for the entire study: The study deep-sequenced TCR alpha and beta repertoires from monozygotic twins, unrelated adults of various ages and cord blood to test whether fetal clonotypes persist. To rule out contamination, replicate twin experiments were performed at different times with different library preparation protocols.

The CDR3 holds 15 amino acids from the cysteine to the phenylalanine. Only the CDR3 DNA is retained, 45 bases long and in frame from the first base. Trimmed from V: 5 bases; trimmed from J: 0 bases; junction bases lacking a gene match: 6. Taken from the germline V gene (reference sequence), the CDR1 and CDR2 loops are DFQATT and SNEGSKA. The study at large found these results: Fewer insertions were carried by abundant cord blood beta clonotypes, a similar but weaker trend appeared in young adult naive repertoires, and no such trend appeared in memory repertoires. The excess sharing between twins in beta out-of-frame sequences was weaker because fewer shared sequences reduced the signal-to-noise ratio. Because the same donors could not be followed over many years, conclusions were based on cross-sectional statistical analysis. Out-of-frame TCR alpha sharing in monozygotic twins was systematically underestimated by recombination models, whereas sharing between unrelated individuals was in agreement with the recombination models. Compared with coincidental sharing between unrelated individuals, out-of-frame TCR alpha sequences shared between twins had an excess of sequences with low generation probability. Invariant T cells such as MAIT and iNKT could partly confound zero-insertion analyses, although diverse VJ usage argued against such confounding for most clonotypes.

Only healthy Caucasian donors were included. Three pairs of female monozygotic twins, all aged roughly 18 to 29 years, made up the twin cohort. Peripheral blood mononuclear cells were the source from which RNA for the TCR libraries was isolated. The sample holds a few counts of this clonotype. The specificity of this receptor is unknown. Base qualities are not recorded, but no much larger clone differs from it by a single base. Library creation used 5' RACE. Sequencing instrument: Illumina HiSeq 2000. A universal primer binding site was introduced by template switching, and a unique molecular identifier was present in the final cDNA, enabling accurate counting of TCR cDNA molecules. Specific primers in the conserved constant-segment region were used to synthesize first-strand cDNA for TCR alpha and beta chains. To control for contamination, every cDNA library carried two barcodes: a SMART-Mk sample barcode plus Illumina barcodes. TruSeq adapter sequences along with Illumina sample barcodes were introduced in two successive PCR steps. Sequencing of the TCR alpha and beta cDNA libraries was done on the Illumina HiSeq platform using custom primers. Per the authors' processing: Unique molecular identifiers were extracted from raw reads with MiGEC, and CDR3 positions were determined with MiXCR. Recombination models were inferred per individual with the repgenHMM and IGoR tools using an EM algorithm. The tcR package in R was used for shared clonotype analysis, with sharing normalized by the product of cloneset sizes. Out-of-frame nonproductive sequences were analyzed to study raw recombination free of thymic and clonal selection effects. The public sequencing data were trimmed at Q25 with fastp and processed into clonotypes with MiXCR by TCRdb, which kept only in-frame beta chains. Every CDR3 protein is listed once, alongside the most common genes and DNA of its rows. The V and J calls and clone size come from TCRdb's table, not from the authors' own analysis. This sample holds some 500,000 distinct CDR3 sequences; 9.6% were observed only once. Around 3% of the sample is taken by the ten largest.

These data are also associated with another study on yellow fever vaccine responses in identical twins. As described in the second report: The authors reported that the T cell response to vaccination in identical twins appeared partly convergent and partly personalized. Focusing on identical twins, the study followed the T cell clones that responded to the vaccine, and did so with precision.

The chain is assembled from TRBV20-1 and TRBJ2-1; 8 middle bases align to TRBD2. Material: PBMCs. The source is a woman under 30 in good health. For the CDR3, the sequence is CSAAGGGLSYNEQFF. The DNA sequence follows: TGCAGTGCTGCGGGGGGCGGACTCTCCTACAATGAGCAGTTCTTC.